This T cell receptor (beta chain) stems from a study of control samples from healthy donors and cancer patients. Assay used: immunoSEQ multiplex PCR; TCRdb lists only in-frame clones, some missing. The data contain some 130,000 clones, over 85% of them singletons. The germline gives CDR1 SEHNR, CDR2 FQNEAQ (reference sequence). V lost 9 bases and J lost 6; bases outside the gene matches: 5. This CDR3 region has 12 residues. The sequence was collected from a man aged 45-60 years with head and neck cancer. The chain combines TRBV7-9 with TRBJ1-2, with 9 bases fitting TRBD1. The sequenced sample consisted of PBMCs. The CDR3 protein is CASTTGGDGYTF. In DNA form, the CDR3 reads TGTGCCAGTACCACAGGGGGCGATGGCTACACCTTC.